This T cell receptor (beta chain) was identified during a study of cytomegalovirus exposure and HLA in healthy donors. Study details: An earlier analysis identified 120 million or so unique TCR beta sequences in about 200 million T cells. Regarding the study as a whole: A later analysis linked a missense DCLRE1C variant to TCR beta V- and J-gene trimming. Rare TCR sequences dominated, though some public TCRs recurred in many donors. Another analysis was done later, and it associated over 15,000 TCR beta sequences with HLA alleles at 0.05 false discovery rate.

Points on this clone: Its target is not known.

Germline loops: CDR1 SGHTA, CDR2 FQGNSA. CDR3 size: 14 residues. PCR used 60 Vbeta primers and 13 Jbeta primers. Assay: immunoSEQ multiplex PCR; the TCRdb copy retains only in-frame clones and omits some. The repertoire holds about 130,000 clones, with roughly 83% as singletons. The sample was PBMCs. The chain couples TRBV7-2 to TRBJ2-5; perhaps TRBD1 as D (6 bases). Near its end, the DNA agrees better with TRBJ2-7, so the J call may be wrong. The receptor was isolated from a girl aged 2-10 years in good health and CMV-seronegative. The CDR3 DNA sequence: TGTGCCAGCAGCTTAAGGGACACCTACTACGAGCAGTACTTC. This gives the protein CASSLRDTYYEQYF.